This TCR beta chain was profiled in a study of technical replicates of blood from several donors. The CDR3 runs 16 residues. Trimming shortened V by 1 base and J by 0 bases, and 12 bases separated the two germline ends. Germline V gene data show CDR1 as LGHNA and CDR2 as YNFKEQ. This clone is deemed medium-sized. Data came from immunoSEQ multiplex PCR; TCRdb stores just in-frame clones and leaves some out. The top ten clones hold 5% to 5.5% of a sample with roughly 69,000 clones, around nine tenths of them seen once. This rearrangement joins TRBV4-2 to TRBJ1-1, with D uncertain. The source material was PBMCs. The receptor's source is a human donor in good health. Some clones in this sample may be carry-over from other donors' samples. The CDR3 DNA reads TGTGCCAGCAGCCAAGGAGGGCAAGACATGAACACTGAAGCTTTCTTT. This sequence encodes CASSQGGQDMNTEAFF.